Following are 5 T cell receptor beta chains from one sample sequenced in a study of T-cell reconstitution after alpha-beta-depleted transplantation in children. Unique molecular identifiers were incorporated when the TCRbeta library was constructed. One entry per CDR3 protein results from TCRdb running MiXCR on the PCR reads. Of approximately 97,000 distinct CDR3 sequences in the sample, 4.5% to 7.5% were seen once. This specimen consisted of PBMCs, mostly from graft donor cells, obtained 60 days after TCRalphabeta/CD19-depleted stem cell transplant. The receptors stem from a female patient aged 2-10 years who had a stem cell transplant for Fanconi anemia, so the T cells may come from the graft donor.

This clonotype has only a few counts. This chain connects TRBV20-1 to TRBJ1-1; possibly TRBD1 for D (6 bases). Germline values: CDR1 DFQATT, CDR2 SNEGSKA (reference sequence). Trimming cost V 0 bases and J 0 bases, with 17 bases left between them. CDR3 size: 17 residues. CDR3 sequence: CSARDPTGPPLNTEAFF. CDR3 in DNA: TGCAGTGCTAGAGATCCGACAGGTCCCCCCTTGAACACTGAAGCTTTCTTT.

This clonotype was counted ten times or more. This chain joins TRBV11-2 and TRBJ2-4; the D gene is possibly TRBD1 (6 bases). CDR1 is SGHAT, CDR2 FQNNGV, per germline. The CDR3 is 16 amino acids. V was pared by 3 bases and J by 0 bases, with 12 bases between. The CDR3, as DNA: TGTGCCAGCAGCTTGAGCAGGGGAATAGCCAAAAACATTCAGTACTTC. It encodes CASSLSRGIAKNIQYF.

This clonotype was seen many times. V gene TRBV5-1 combines with J gene TRBJ2-7; no reliable D call. This CDR3 has 15 amino acids. Germline values: CDR1 SGHRS, CDR2 YFSETQ. The V gene lost 0 bases and the J gene lost 0 bases, with 10 bases spanning the gap. CDR3 region: CASSLAPFSSYEQYF. The CDR3 DNA is TGCGCCAGCAGCTTGGCACCTTTCAGCTCCTACGAGCAGTACTTC.

Relative to its sample, this clonotype is medium-sized. The genes are TRBV9 and TRBJ2-3; D ambiguous. Trimming removed 5 bases at V and 6 bases at J, with 13 bases between. This CDR3 region has 13 residues. The germline V gene has CDR1 SGDLS and CDR2 YYNGEE. The CDR3 DNA reads TGTGCCAGCAGTTTTAGAAATGAGGATACGCAGTATTTT. Amino acid sequence: CASSFRNEDTQYF.

There are many counts of this clonotype. This sequence joins TRBV30 and TRBJ2-3, with D hard to call. Trimming stripped 3 bases from V and 0 bases from J, with 7 bases between. Germline V gene sequence: CDR1 GTSNPN, CDR2 SVGIG (reference sequence). The CDR3 is made up of 13 amino acids. CDR3: CAWRRASTDTQYF. The CDR3 DNA sequence: TGTGCCTGGAGACGGGCCAGCACAGATACGCAGTATTTT.